The rows below give T cell receptor beta chains drawn from one sample of a study of Ad26.COV2.S vaccination and SARS-CoV-2 variants. Profiled with immunoSEQ multiplex PCR; TCRdb holds only in-frame clones, not every one. The repertoire holds roughly 140,000 clones, with roughly 88% as singletons. Source: peripheral blood, taken after recovery from COVID-19. These receptors came from a human donor who had recovered from COVID-19. CDR3s include the opening cysteine and the closing phenylalanine or tryptophan. A D gene is named only where the DNA matches it firmly. A clone size is listed for some rows: how often the clone was seen (once, few, many), or a class if it is expanded.

size	J	V	D	CDR3	DNA
-	TRBJ2-7	TRBV28	-	CASSLRWEQYF	TGTGCCAGCAGTTTACGGTGGGAGCAGTACTTC
-	TRBJ2-1	TRBV28	-	CASSFGQLEQFF	TGTGCCAGCAGTTTTGGCCAACTCGAGCAGTTCTTC
few	TRBJ1-1	TRBV11-2	TRBD1	CASSLDPRGRRPDTEAFF	TGTGCCAGCAGCTTAGATCCGAGGGGGCGCCGGCCAGACACTGAAGCTTTCTTT
-	TRBJ2-7	TRBV28	-	CASRTGTSVREQYF	TGTGCCAGCAGGACCGGGACATCTGTTCGCGAGCAGTACTTC
-	TRBJ1-3	TRBV12-5	-	CASGFQGSGNTIYF	TGTGCTAGTGGTTTCCAGGGGAGTGGAAACACCATATATTTT
-	TRBJ2-6	TRBV2	-	CASSSDRPRNSGANVLTF	TGTGCCAGCAGCTCCGACAGGCCCCGAAACTCTGGGGCCAACGTCCTGACTTTC
-	TRBJ1-2	TRBV6-5	TRBD1	CASSPGTGYGYTF	TGTGCCAGCAGTCCCGGGACAGGATATGGCTACACCTTC
-	TRBJ1-3	TRBV6-5	-	CASSPRGLGNTIYF	TGTGCCAGCAGTCCCCGGGGGCTCGGAAACACCATATATTTT
-	TRBJ2-2	TRBV19	-	CASIGTGFGELFF	TGTGCCAGTATTGGAACAGGGTTCGGGGAGCTGTTTTTT
-	TRBJ1-4	TRBV12-3/TRBV12-4	-	CASSLTTNEKLFF	TGTGCCAGCAGTCTCACAACTAATGAAAAACTGTTTTTT
-	TRBJ2-1	TRBV4-3	-	CASSQDRGAAYNEQFF	TGCGCCAGCAGCCAAGATAGGGGGGCCGCCTACAATGAGCAGTTCTTC
-	TRBJ2-5	TRBV11-2	-	CASRRLGQETQYF	TGTGCCAGCAGGAGGTTAGGCCAAGAGACCCAGTACTTC
-	TRBJ2-6	TRBV5-1	-	CASSGTVHAGANVLTF	TGCGCCAGCAGCGGGACCGTCCACGCCGGGGCCAACGTCCTGACTTTC
-	TRBJ1-5	TRBV28	-	CASLLGQTNQPQHF	TGTGCCAGCCTCCTAGGACAGACTAATCAGCCCCAGCATTTT
-	TRBJ2-3	TRBV9	-	CASSADGGGDTDTQYF	TGTGCCAGCAGCGCCGATGGCGGGGGCGACACAGATACGCAGTATTTT
-	TRBJ2-3	TRBV5-6	-	CASSLRGAGTDTQYF	TGTGCCAGCAGTTTGAGGGGGGCCGGCACAGATACGCAGTATTTT
-	TRBJ1-5	TRBV6-2/TRBV6-3	-	CASSLFEVGDRQPQHF	TGTGCCAGCAGCTTATTCGAGGTGGGGGATCGGCAGCCCCAGCATTTT
-	TRBJ1-6	TRBV2	-	CASSEMDRTLHF	TGTGCCAGCAGCGAGATGGACAGAACCCTCCACTTT
-	TRBJ2-7	TRBV4-1	TRBD2	CASSPLAGSGGYEQYF	TGCGCCAGCAGCCCTCTGGCGGGCTCGGGGGGCTACGAGCAGTACTTC
-	TRBJ2-5	TRBV5-8	TRBD1	CASSLGHRGQETQYF	TGTGCCAGCAGCTTGGGCCACAGGGGGCAAGAGACCCAGTACTTC
-	TRBJ1-1	TRBV28	TRBD1	CASSLRDRGPSGTEAFF	TGTGCCAGCAGTCTACGGGACAGGGGGCCGAGTGGCACTGAAGCTTTCTTT
-	TRBJ2-2	TRBV27	TRBD1	CASQGQGFTGELFF	TGTGCCAGCCAGGGACAGGGGTTCACCGGGGAGCTGTTTTTT
few	TRBJ1-6	TRBV12-3/TRBV12-4	-	CASRGGFNSPLHF	TGTGCCAGCAGAGGGGGTTTTAATTCACCCCTCCACTTT
-	TRBJ2-7	TRBV3-1/TRBV3-2	-	CASRGAYEQYF	TGTGCCAGCAGGGGGGCCTACGAGCAGTACTTC
-	TRBJ1-1	TRBV19	-	CASSRKLQGVSTEAFF	TGTGCCAGTAGTAGAAAACTGCAGGGTGTAAGCACTGAAGCTTTCTTT
-	TRBJ2-4	TRBV27	TRBD1	CAIQDRAKNIQYF	TGTGCCATCCAGGACAGGGCCAAAAACATTCAGTACTTC
-	TRBJ2-1	TRBV6-2/TRBV6-3	-	CASSYSGSRGAAYNEQFF	TGTGCCAGCAGTTACTCGGGGAGTCGGGGGGCAGCCTACAATGAGCAGTTCTTC
-	TRBJ2-7	TRBV11-2	-	CASSAGLGYEQYF	TGTGCCAGCAGCGCAGGGTTAGGCTACGAGCAGTACTTC
once	TRBJ2-2	TRBV7-6	TRBD1	CASSPRTGSTTGELFF	TGTGCCAGCAGCCCGCGGACAGGGAGTACCACCGGGGAGCTGTTTTTT
-	TRBJ2-2	TRBV28	TRBD1	CASSPGTGGNTGELFF	TGTGCCAGCAGTCCCGGGACAGGTGGAAACACCGGGGAGCTGTTTTTT
-	TRBJ2-7	TRBV19	-	CASSSTGFSNEQYF	TGTGCCAGTAGTAGCACAGGGTTTTCGAACGAGCAGTACTTC
-	TRBJ1-2	TRBV10-2	TRBD1	CASSEYEGADYGYTF	TGCGCCAGCAGTGAGTACGAGGGGGCAGACTATGGCTACACCTTC
-	TRBJ1-2	TRBV6-5	-	CASSFQMIYGYTF	TGTGCCAGCAGTTTTCAAATGATCTATGGCTACACCTTC
-	TRBJ1-1	TRBV6-5	-	CASSYSGGRMAEAFF	TGTGCCAGCAGTTACTCGGGAGGGCGGATGGCTGAAGCTTTCTTT
-	TRBJ2-2	TRBV19	-	CASSAMLTGELFF	TGTGCCAGTAGTGCCATGCTCACCGGGGAGCTGTTTTTT
few	TRBJ1-1	TRBV6-6	TRBD1	CASSPGTANTEAFF	TGTGCCAGCAGTCCCGGGACAGCTAACACTGAAGCTTTCTTT
-	TRBJ2-5	TRBV6-5	-	CASSYLRGMGQETQYF	TGTGCCAGCAGTTACCTTCGGGGGATGGGCCAAGAGACCCAGTACTTC
-	TRBJ1-2	TRBV10-3	-	CAISESADYGYTF	TGTGCCATCAGTGAGTCGGCTGACTATGGCTACACCTTC
-	TRBJ1-5	TRBV23-1	-	CASSQSNHRDNSNQPQHF	TGCGCCAGCAGTCAATCGAACCACCGGGACAATAGCAATCAGCCCCAGCATTTT
-	TRBJ1-2	TRBV28	-	CASRLGLTKTF	TGTGCCAGCAGATTGGGGCTGACGAAGACCTTC
many	TRBJ1-1	TRBV5-6	TRBD1	CASSLYRGPTEAFF	TGTGCCAGCAGCTTATACAGGGGGCCCACTGAAGCTTTCTTT
-	TRBJ1-1	TRBV29-1	-	CSVRRGYSNTEAFF	TGCAGCGTTAGACGGGGCTACTCGAACACTGAAGCTTTCTTT
once	TRBJ1-6	TRBV4-3	-	CASSVRQADYNSPLHF	TGCGCCAGCAGCGTAAGACAGGCCGATTATAATTCACCCCTCCACTTT
-	TRBJ2-2	TRBV7-2	TRBD2	CASSLERGGLFF	TGTGCCAGCAGCTTAGAGCGGGGGGGCCTGTTTTTT
-	TRBJ2-5	TRBV30	-	CVSTSGGQETQYF	TGTGTCTCCACATCCGGAGGCCAAGAGACCCAGTACTTC
-	TRBJ1-3	TRBV3-1/TRBV3-2	-	CASSLQEGTIYF	TGTGCCAGCAGCCTCCAGGAGGGCACCATATATTTT
-	TRBJ1-2	TRBV28	-	CASSFAPAPYTF	TGTGCCAGCAGTTTCGCCCCCGCCCCCTACACCTTC
once	TRBJ2-6	TRBV19	-	CANCPTNSGANVLTF	TGTGCCAATTGCCCCACGAACTCTGGGGCCAACGTCCTGACTTTC
-	TRBJ2-1	TRBV12-3/TRBV12-4	-	CASSWGSRQFF	TGTGCCAGCAGTTGGGGTAGTAGGCAGTTCTTC
-	TRBJ2-3	TRBV5-5	-	CASSPPARGFTDTQYF	TGTGCCAGCAGTCCCCCGGCGAGGGGATTCACAGATACGCAGTATTTT
-	TRBJ2-7	TRBV28	-	CASSGGTLDSYEQYF	TGTGCCAGCAGTGGCGGGACCCTAGATTCCTACGAGCAGTACTTC
-	TRBJ2-2	TRBV7-7	-	CASSSSQLGNTGELFF	TGTGCTAGCAGCTCCTCTCAACTAGGGAACACCGGGGAGCTGTTTTTT